Listed below are T cell receptor beta chains from one sample, sequenced in a study of cytomegalovirus exposure and HLA in healthy donors. Produced via immunoSEQ multiplex PCR; TCRdb's table is partial and in-frame only. Of over 120,000 clones in the sample, 80% were seen once. The sample was PBMCs. The source is a woman under 40 in good health and CMV-seronegative. Both conserved end residues are part of each CDR3. The order of the fields is CDR3 length, clone size, V gene, D gene, J gene, CDR3 protein, CDR3 DNA. A D gene is named only where the DNA matches it firmly. Rows give clone size only sometimes, using once, few, many, or a class for an expanded clone.

13	few	TRBV5-1	-	TRBJ1-2	CASSPYQGYGYTF	TGCGCCAGCAGCCCCTACCAGGGTTATGGCTACACCTTC
16	-	TRBV2	-	TRBJ1-6	CASSGEGWSYNSPLHF	TGTGCCAGCAGTGGAGAGGGATGGAGCTATAATTCACCCCTCCACTTT
14	-	TRBV6-6	-	TRBJ1-5	CASSYVRGTQPQHF	TGTGCCAGCAGTTACGTCCGGGGTACTCAGCCCCAGCATTTT
16	-	TRBV7-3	-	TRBJ2-1	CASSLPRQGQYNEQFF	TGTGCCAGCAGCTTACCCCGCCAGGGACAATACAATGAGCAGTTCTTC
15	-	TRBV5-1	-	TRBJ1-2	CASSRSGQPNYGYTF	TGCGCCAGCAGCCGTTCGGGACAACCCAACTATGGCTACACCTTC
15	-	TRBV5-4	TRBD1	TRBJ1-2	CASSLGTGDDYGYTF	TGTGCCAGCAGCTTGGGGACAGGGGACGACTATGGCTACACCTTC
13	-	TRBV7-2	-	TRBJ1-2	CASSFQGEHGYTF	TGTGCCAGCAGCTTCCAGGGTGAGCATGGCTACACCTTC
14	-	TRBV28	TRBD2	TRBJ2-7	CASSTGTSFYEQYF	TGTGCCAGCAGTACCGGGACTAGCTTCTACGAGCAGTACTTC
15	-	TRBV5-6	-	TRBJ1-2	CASSLGAAANYGYTF	TGTGCCAGCAGCTTGGGCGCGGCAGCTAACTATGGCTACACCTTC
13	-	TRBV28	TRBD1	TRBJ2-7	CASRTGGEYEQYF	TGTGCCAGCAGGACAGGGGGGGAATACGAGCAGTACTTC
13	-	TRBV5-5	TRBD1	TRBJ2-1	CASSFTGDNEQFF	TGTGCCAGCAGCTTTACAGGGGACAATGAGCAGTTCTTC
14	-	TRBV11-1	-	TRBJ2-2	CASSFEGVGGELFF	TGTGCCAGCAGCTTCGAGGGAGTGGGCGGGGAGCTGTTTTTT
16	-	TRBV19	TRBD2	TRBJ2-1	CASRDRLAGLYNEQFF	TGTGCCAGTAGGGACCGACTAGCGGGACTCTACAATGAGCAGTTCTTC
15	once	TRBV18	TRBD1	TRBJ2-2	CASSPRDSYTGELFF	TGTGCCAGCTCACCTCGGGACAGCTACACCGGGGAGCTGTTTTTT
13	-	TRBV19	-	TRBJ1-1	CASSISQNTEAFF	TGTGCCAGTAGTATCAGTCAGAACACTGAAGCTTTCTTT
15	once	TRBV15	TRBD2	TRBJ2-5	CATSRGGTLQETQYF	TGTGCCACCAGCAGGGGAGGGACTCTACAAGAGACCCAGTACTTC
16	-	TRBV5-4	TRBD2	TRBJ2-3	CASSAGLAGTSDTQYF	TGTGCCAGCAGCGCGGGACTAGCGGGGACTTCCGATACGCAGTATTTT
16	-	TRBV7-6	TRBD1	TRBJ2-7	CASSPEGTGKRYEQYF	TGTGCCAGCAGCCCAGAGGGGACAGGGAAAAGGTACGAGCAGTACTTC
14	-	TRBV27	TRBD1	TRBJ2-1	CASSTGTGFKEQFF	TGTGCCAGCAGTACCGGGACAGGGTTTAAGGAGCAGTTCTTC
12	-	TRBV19	-	TRBJ1-3	CAAGRDGNTIYF	TGTGCTGCGGGGAGGGATGGAAACACCATATATTTT
13	-	TRBV6-1	-	TRBJ2-5	CASRDRFRETQYF	TGTGCCAGCAGAGACAGGTTTAGGGAGACCCAGTACTTC
16	once	TRBV5-1	TRBD1	TRBJ2-6	CASSGQGFTGANVLTF	TGCGCCAGCAGCGGACAGGGTTTCACTGGGGCCAACGTCCTGACTTTC
13	-	TRBV6-6	-	TRBJ1-2	CASKLRLNYGYTF	TGTGCCAGCAAGCTGAGATTGAACTATGGCTACACCTTC
12	-	TRBV11-1	-	TRBJ1-1	CASSLRGRGAFF	TGTGCCAGCAGCTTACGGGGCAGGGGAGCTTTCTTT
16	-	TRBV4-1	-	TRBJ1-2	CASSQDRRGGNYGYTF	TGCGCCAGCAGCCAAGATCGAAGGGGGGGGAACTATGGCTACACCTTC
12	-	TRBV10-3	-	TRBJ1-1	CAGRDTNTEAFF	TGTGCCGGCCGGGATACGAACACTGAAGCTTTCTTT
13	-	TRBV11-2	TRBD1	TRBJ1-1	CASRPTGGTEAFF	TGTGCCAGCAGACCTACAGGGGGCACTGAAGCTTTCTTT
15	few	TRBV5-3	-	TRBJ1-3	CARSSGGSKGNTIYF	TGTGCCAGAAGCTCTGGGGGCTCGAAGGGAAACACCATATATTTT
12	-	TRBV5-1	-	TRBJ2-5	CASSLNGETQYF	TGCGCCAGCAGCTTGAATGGCGAGACCCAGTACTTC
12	-	TRBV9	-	TRBJ2-7	CASSGDTPEQYF	TGTGCCAGCAGCGGGGACACGCCCGAGCAGTACTTC
14	-	TRBV7-9	TRBD1	TRBJ1-2	CASSRTGANYGYTF	TGTGCCAGCAGCAGGACAGGGGCTAACTATGGCTACACCTTC
18	-	TRBV7-9	-	TRBJ1-2	CSSSSNPPDWTDNYGYTF	TGTTCCAGCAGCTCGAATCCCCCAGACTGGACAGACAACTATGGCTACACCTTC
16	once	TRBV18	TRBD1	TRBJ1-1	CASSRTGTGGDPEAFF	TGTGCCAGCTCAAGGACCGGGACAGGGGGCGACCCTGAAGCTTTCTTT
14	few	TRBV4-2	TRBD2	TRBJ2-7	CASSRGLSTYEQYF	TGTGCCAGCAGCCGGGGACTATCCACCTACGAGCAGTACTTC
14	-	TRBV2	TRBD1	TRBJ1-1	CASMPGTVNTEAFF	TGTGCCAGTATGCCCGGGACAGTGAACACTGAAGCTTTCTTT
12	-	TRBV30	-	TRBJ2-1	CAWGQGENEQFF	TGTGCCTGGGGGCAGGGCGAGAATGAGCAGTTCTTC
13	-	TRBV2	-	TRBJ2-5	CASSVSRRETQYF	TGTGCCAGCAGTGTATCGCGTAGAGAGACCCAGTACTTC